The present T cell receptor beta chain was sequenced within a study of memory CD4+ T cells and cytomegalovirus serostatus (dated by TCRdb to the late 2010s). Regarding the study in general: The 33 healthy Belgian adults in the cohort included 9 who were CMV seropositive and approximately 25 who were CMV seronegative. The study sequenced CD4+ memory TCRbeta repertoires of a Belgian cohort with known cytomegalovirus serostatus to replicate a published TCR-based CMV serostatus classifier. Study-wide conclusions, independent of this receptor: The results were interpreted as suggesting that the CMV-associated TCR signature is mostly present in the CD4+ memory repertoire. Among the 150 or so previously reported CMV-associated TCRbeta sequences, approximately 70 showed up in the CD4+ memory repertoires, with each one found in between one and five individuals. CMV serostatus prediction reached a median bootstrapped AUC of roughly 0.96 with the original framework and roughly 0.9 with a US-trained random forest. On the Belgian cohort, the classifier built on the original framework reached a median bootstrapped AUC of about 0.95, with a 95% CI of 0.76-1.00. Only CD4+CD45RO+ memory cells were sequenced, unlike the original study, which covered naive and memory CD4+ and CD8+ populations.

This clone appeared once. What this receptor recognizes is not known. Base qualities are not provided; no much larger clone lies one nucleotide away. The Quick-DNA Microprep Kit was used to extract genomic DNA from the sorted cells. Amplification of TCRbeta DNA was done with the immunoSEQ hsTCRbeta kit, following the protocol from the manufacturer. An Illumina MiSeq instrument was used to sequence the TCRbeta libraries. Turning to the authors' computational methods: After out-of-frame sequences were removed, 2 million to 2.5 million distinct TCRbeta sequences remained, averaging approximately 68,000 per individual. Each individual was scored by the count of around 160 previously reported CMV-associated TCRbeta sequences and the total productive distinct TCRbeta count. A beta-binomial model was reimplemented in Python, and random forests from scikit-learn, run with default parameters, were trained on data from the US cohort. Classifier performance on the Belgian cohort was reported as the median AUC with percentile confidence intervals calculated over 10,000 bootstrap iterations. Here the immuneACCESS table is served through TCRdb, limited to in-frame sequences with V and J called. Missing clones are a known gap in these copies; in checked studies unresolved V genes cover under half, and the rest lacks a known reason. V and J calls and clone size are as listed in that table; D and trimming were resolved from the DNA. In this sample the table shows around 76,000 clones, around 78% of which occur a single time. The ten largest clonotypes hold 2.5% to 3% of the sample.

Single viable CD3+CD4+CD8-CD45RO+ cells were sorted as memory CD4+ T cells on a FACSAria II. CMV serostatus was assessed using a Roche Elecsys assay, by which serum IgG against CMV pp150, pp28, p38 and p52 was detected. After the samples were thawed, total CD4+ T cells were enriched through positive selection using CD4 magnetic microbeads. The samples came from a different study that was designed specifically to examine the CD4+ T cell memory repertoire. Peripheral blood mononuclear cells were isolated and cryopreserved according to standard operating procedures, and serum was kept at -80 degrees C. Staining used CD3-PerCP (BW264/56), CD4-APC (RPA-T4), CD45RO-PE (UCHT1) and CD8-Pacific Orange (3B5) antibodies, with Sytox blue excluding non-viable cells. This clonotype was obtained from an adult in good health and CMV-seropositive. Sample: memory CD4+ T cells from blood.

The nucleotide sequence is given as TGTGCCAGCAGCGTTGGACCCGGCGCAGATACGCAGTATTTT. This translates into CASSVGPGADTQYF. Recombination linked TRBV2 to TRBJ2-3, with an unclear D gene assignment. Based on the germline V gene, the CDR1 and CDR2 sequences are SNHLY and FYNNEI. The CDR3 runs 14 amino acids, cysteine and phenylalanine included. Only CDR3 DNA remains: 42 bases, in frame from the first base. The junction carries 14 bases between V and J, which are trimmed by 6 bases and 4 bases respectively.